The sequence of this TCR beta chain was determined in a study of cytomegalovirus exposure and HLA in healthy donors. V was cut by 0 bases and J by 6 bases, with 12 bases left in between. Per the germline V gene, CDR1 is SGDLS and CDR2 is YYNGEE. CDR3 length: 14 amino acids. The PCR used 60 Vbeta and 13 Jbeta primers. Measured with immunoSEQ multiplex PCR; TCRdb has only the in-frame clones, and not every one. The sample shows roughly 120,000 clones, around four fifths of them seen only once. The sample consisted of PBMCs. This sequence joins TRBV9 and TRBJ1-1, with unresolved D. The origin of this receptor is a man aged 40-50 years in good health and CMV-seronegative. In nucleotides, the CDR3 is TGTGCCAGCAGCGTAGCTTTCCGTAGCCCTGAAGCTTTCTTT. Translating gives CASSVAFRSPEAFF.